The T cell receptor beta chain under discussion was sequenced for a study of cytomegalovirus exposure and HLA in healthy donors. This CDR3 comprises 15 residues. Trimming pared 1 base from V and 5 bases from J, leaving 14 bases between. CDR1 and CDR2 (germline): MGHRA, YSYEKL. PCR was performed using 60 Vbeta and 13 Jbeta primers. Sequencing used immunoSEQ multiplex PCR; TCRdb keeps in-frame clones, though not all of them. Listed are around 53,000 clones; 9% to 15% falls within the top ten. This chain connects TRBV4-1 to TRBJ1-1, with a possible D match to TRBD1 (6 bases). The sample taken for sequencing was PBMCs. This TCR was recovered from a woman between 25 and 40 years old in good health and CMV-seropositive. The CDR3 loop reads CASSQGDNVQTEAFF. CDR3 bases: TGCGCCAGCAGCCAAGGGGACAACGTGCAGACTGAAGCTTTCTTT.